Following are 16 T cell receptor beta chains from one sample sequenced in a study of blood T cell repertoires in COVID-19 (dated by TCRdb to 2020 to 2022). Library method: the immunoSEQ multiplex PCR assay. Sourced from immuneACCESS, this table was stored by TCRdb with only in-frame sequences that have V and J called. A share of the clones is absent; for the studies checked, an unresolved V gene accounts for under half, and the remainder has no known explanation. The sample records about 140,000 clones, less than 80% of which are singletons. The ten largest clones represent 3.5% to 5.5% of the sample. The sample consisted of peripheral blood. These receptors all come from a woman at least 80 years old with active or convalescent COVID-19.

This clone was detected a few times. The chain joins TRBV27 to TRBJ1-3; D is ambiguous. Germline V gives CDR1 MNHEY, CDR2 SMNVEV (reference sequence). The CDR3 contains 13 residues. V lost 3 bases, J lost 4 bases, and 7 bases lay in between. CDR3 in DNA: TGTGCCAGCAGTTTGAGGGAGGGAAACACCATATATTTT. Translation: CASSLREGNTIYF.

The CDR3 region is CASSHRDRGDYGYTF. CDR3 sequence (DNA): TGCGCCAGCAGCCACAGGGACAGGGGTGACTATGGCTACACCTTC. This chain joins TRBV4-1 and TRBJ1-2; 10 nucleotides agree with TRBD1. Germline V gene sequence: CDR1 MGHRA, CDR2 YSYEKL. With V trimmed by 3 bases and J by 3 bases, 4 bases remained unmatched. CDR3 length: 15 residues.

The chain is built from TRBV6-5 and TRBJ1-2; 10 nucleotides line up with TRBD1. The CDR3 totals 15 residues. Looked up from germline, CDR1 is MNHEY and CDR2 is SVGAGI. The trim removed 5 bases at V and 7 bases at J, leaving 10 bases unmatched. The CDR3 nucleotides are TGTGCCAGCAGTCGCACCAGACAGGGGGCGTTTGGCTACACCTTC. It yields the protein CASSRTRQGAFGYTF.

The chain carries TRBV6-4 and TRBJ1-6, with 7 nucleotides matching TRBD1. Germline CDR1 MRHNA, CDR2 SNTAGT. Trimming took 7 bases from V and 5 from J; bases not matched to a gene: 5. The CDR3 is 14 residues long. The CDR3 protein is CASKGDSDNSPLHF. In DNA, the CDR3 is TGTGCCAGCAAAGGGGACAGTGATAATTCACCCCTCCACTTT.

This chain connects TRBV2 to TRBJ2-5, with TRBD1 identical over 10 bases. Germline V gene sequence: CDR1 SNHLY, CDR2 FYNNEI. CDR3 length: 14 amino acids. V shed 11 bases, J shed 0 bases, and the junction held 6 bases outside the gene matches. The CDR3 DNA sequence: TGTGCCTGTAGGACAGGGGGGTACCAAGAGACCCAGTACTTC. This codes for CACRTGGYQETQYF.

This chain uses TRBV27 with TRBJ2-3, with TRBD2 matching over 15 bases. The CDR3 is made up of 20 amino acids. Germline assignment: CDR1 MNHEY and CDR2 SMNVEV (reference sequence). The J segment lost 0 bases and the V segment lost 6 bases, leaving 13 bases of the junction unmatched. The CDR3 spells CASRIWTSGGGRVSTDTQYF. CDR3 in DNA: TGTGCCAGCAGAATATGGACTAGCGGGGGGGGACGCGTAAGCACAGATACGCAGTATTTT.

This clone has a handful of counts. V is TRBV24-1 and J is TRBJ2-7, with D possibly TRBD1 on 5 matching bases. CDR3 size: 13 residues. Trimming cost V 5 bases and J 7 bases, with 14 bases left between them. Germline CDR1 is KGHDR and CDR2 is SFDVKD. The CDR3: CATSAPGREEQYF. The CDR3 DNA sequence: TGTGCCACCAGTGCCCCGGGCAGGGAAGAGCAGTACTTC.

The chain links TRBV7-2 to TRBJ1-1; 8 bases are shared with TRBD1. Germline trimming cut 4 bases from V and 7 bases from J; bases unmatched to any gene: 5. Germline loops: CDR1 SGHTA, CDR2 FQGNSA. This CDR3 contains 13 residues. Written as DNA, the CDR3 is TGTGCCAGCAGCTCATCAGGGGGCTATGAAGCTTTCTTT. Translated: CASSSSGGYEAFF.

The gene calls are TRBV3-1 (or the pseudogene TRBV3-2) and TRBJ1-5; 9 nucleotides match TRBD1. Per germline, CDR1 LGHDT and CDR2 YNNKEL (reference sequence). With 5 bases clipped from V and 5 bases from J, the junction kept 7 bases outside the gene matches. The CDR3 is made up of 15 amino acids. The CDR3 reads CASSSGQGGYQPQHF. CDR3 DNA: TGTGCCAGCAGCTCGGGACAGGGTGGTTATCAGCCCCAGCATTTT.

This clone was seen only a few times. The rearrangement uses TRBV25-1 and TRBJ2-7; D is uncertain. The CDR3 loop spans 11 amino acids. Trimming shortened V by 8 bases and J by 6 bases, and 11 bases separated the two germline ends. Germline CDR1 MGHDK, CDR2 SYGVNS. CDR3 in amino acids: CASLRHTEQYF. The CDR3 bases are TGTGCCAGCCTTAGACACACCGAGCAGTACTTC.

The chain combines TRBV5-1 with TRBJ1-3; D is ambiguous. This CDR3 is built from 14 residues. V lost 4 bases to trimming and J lost 8 bases, with 16 bases between them. Germline values: CDR1 SGHRS, CDR2 YFSETQ. As DNA, the CDR3 is TGCGCCAGCAGCAGAAGCGAGGGTATAGACACCATATATTTT. The encoded protein is CASSRSEGIDTIYF.

J is TRBJ1-4 and V is TRBV9; D may be TRBD1 (6 bases). Trimming shortened V by 0 bases and J by 5 bases, and 11 bases separated the two germline ends. The CDR3 length is 15 residues. CDR1 and CDR2 from the germline V gene are SGDLS and YYNGEE. CDR3 DNA: TGTGCCAGCAGCGTAGGGGGGCAGGGGAATGAAAAACTGTTTTTT. It is translated as CASSVGGQGNEKLFF.

The chain is built from TRBV19 and TRBJ2-7, with a tentative D call TRBD2 (6 bases). Germline V gene data show CDR1 as LNHDA and CDR2 as SQIVND (reference sequence). Trimming cost V 9 bases and J 0 bases, with 21 bases left between them. The CDR3 covers 16 residues. The CDR3 spells CASRGLMDGSSYEQYF. As DNA, the CDR3 is TGTGCCAGCCGGGGGTTGATGGACGGGAGCTCCTACGAGCAGTACTTC.

This chain joins TRBV29-1 and TRBJ2-1; D perhaps matches TRBD1 (5 bases). This CDR3 spans 15 amino acids. V was pared by 7 bases and J by 6 bases, with 22 bases between. CDR1 and CDR2 from the germline V gene are SQVTM and ANQGSEA. Written as DNA, the CDR3 is TGCAGCGGACATTTCGTGGGCAGGGTGGGCAATGAGCAGTTCTTC. It yields the protein CSGHFVGRVGNEQFF.

The chain recombines TRBV4-1 with TRBJ1-6, with 10 bases lining up with TRBD1. From germline, CDR1 is MGHRA and CDR2 YSYEKL. The CDR3 loop spans 20 amino acids. V was clipped by 3 bases and J by 0 bases; unmatched bases: 11. The CDR3 sequence: CASSQTPGTGDISYNSPLHF. CDR3 bases: TGCGCCAGCAGCCAGACGCCAGGGACAGGGGACATCTCCTATAATTCACCCCTCCACTTT.

The genes are TRBV28 and TRBJ1-6; 7 bases are a match to TRBD1. V was pared by 2 bases and J by 0 bases, with 4 bases of the junction left unmatched. The germline V gene encodes CDR1 MDHEN and CDR2 SYDVKM. This CDR3 contains 17 residues. Here the CDR3 reads CASSLPGQSSYNSPLHF. In DNA, the CDR3 is TGTGCCAGCAGTTTACCGGGACAGAGCTCCTATAATTCACCCCTCCACTTT.